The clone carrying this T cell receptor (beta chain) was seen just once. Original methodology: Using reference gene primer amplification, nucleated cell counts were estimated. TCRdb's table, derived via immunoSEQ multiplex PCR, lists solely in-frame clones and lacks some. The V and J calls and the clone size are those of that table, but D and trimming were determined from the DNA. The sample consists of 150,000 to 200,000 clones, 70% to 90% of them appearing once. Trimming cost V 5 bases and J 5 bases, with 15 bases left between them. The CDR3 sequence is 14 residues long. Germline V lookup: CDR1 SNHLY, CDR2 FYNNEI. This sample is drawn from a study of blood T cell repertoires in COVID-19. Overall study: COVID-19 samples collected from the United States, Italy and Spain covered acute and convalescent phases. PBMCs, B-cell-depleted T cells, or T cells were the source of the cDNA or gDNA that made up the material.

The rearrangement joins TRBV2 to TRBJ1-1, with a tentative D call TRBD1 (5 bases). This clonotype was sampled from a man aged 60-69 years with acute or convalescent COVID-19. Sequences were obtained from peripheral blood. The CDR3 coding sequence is TGTGCCAGCAGTAACCGGGCCCCAGGGACTGAAGCTTTCTTT. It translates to CASSNRAPGTEAFF.